Presented here are 4 T cell receptor beta chains from one specimen sequenced in a study of regulatory T cells in long-lasting Graves disease. As for time point: persistent/refractory GD, antithyroid drugs over 5 years with positive TRAb. TCR sequences were obtained from RNA taken from PBMCs. iRepertoire HTBI primers and Arm-PCR of CDR3 regions built TCR beta libraries. A single record per CDR3 protein comes from TCRdb applying MiXCR to the multiplex PCR reads. The table lists about 660,000 distinct CDR3 sequences, about 32% of them singletons. The source material was peripheral blood mononuclear cells (PBMCs), sampled when the disease was refractory, from a patient treated with antithyroid drugs. These receptors were obtained from a female donor with Graves disease.

The CDR3 DNA sequence: TGCAGCGTTGAAGGTGCTAGCGGAAGCTTCTACGAGCAGTACTTC. Translating gives CSVEGASGSFYEQYF. The genes are TRBV29-1 and TRBJ2-7; TRBD2 matches at 7 bases. The length of the CDR3 is 15 residues. Germline V gene lookup returns CDR1 SQVTM and CDR2 ANQGSEA. Losses at the gene ends were 1 base for V and 3 bases for J; bases not matched to a gene: 9.

The CDR3 loop is CASSSEATGELFF. CDR3 bases: TGTGCCAGCAGCTCCGAGGCCACCGGGGAGCTGTTTTTT. The chain uses TRBV5-6 and TRBJ2-2, with D unclear. The V gene's germline CDR1 is SGHDT and CDR2 YYEEEE. This CDR3 has 13 residues. The V and J ends lost 3 bases and 4 bases respectively, with 7 bases between them. Full variable domain (rest looked up from reference TRBV5-6 and TRBJ2-2): DAGVTQSPTHLIKTRGQQVTLRCSPKSGHDTVSWYQQALGQGPQFIFQYYEEEERQRGNFPDRFSGHQFPNYSSELNVNALLLGDSALYLCASSSEATGELFFGEGSRLTVL.

The chain joins TRBV24-1 to TRBJ1-2; no clear D gene. This CDR3 comprises 15 residues. V was cut by 8 bases and J by 1 base, with 16 bases left in between. CDR1 is KGHDR, CDR2 SFDVKD, per germline. The CDR3 reads CATNEPDGDNYGYTF. CDR3 coding DNA: TGTGCCACCAATGAACCGGACGGGGATAACTATGGCTACACCTTC.

The chain is built from TRBV6-1 and TRBJ2-7; 9 bases are a match to TRBD1. Germline V gene lookup returns CDR1 MNHNS and CDR2 SASEGT. Trimming took 7 bases from V and 3 from J; bases not matched to a gene: 4. The CDR3 totals 13 residues. CDR3 DNA: TGTGCCAGCACACCGGGACAGGGCTACGAGCAGTACTTC. Translated: CASTPGQGYEQYF.